These 9 T cell receptor beta chains share one sample of origin, sequenced in a study of persistence of HIV-infected CD4 T cells. This was the immunoSEQ version 4 assay in survey mode. Sequencing was performed with immunoSEQ multiplex PCR; in TCRdb, only in-frame clones are kept and a portion is missing. The data contain about 48,000 clones, 70% to 80% of them singletons. The stimulus was lysate of CMV-infected fibroblasts, approximately 9.6 ug/mL. CD40L/CD69 double-negative CD45RO-high memory CD4+ T cells were collected. No antigen has been identified for these receptors. Sequencing used CD4+ T cells sorted from PBMCs after 18-hour stimulation, obtained from a patient who received antiretroviral therapy. Receptors originate from an adult man with HIV who was CMV-seropositive.

CDR3 loop: CASSYSYMPDNEAFF. CDR3 DNA sequence: TGTGCCAGCAGTTACTCGTACATGCCGGACAATGAAGCTTTCTTT. The V gene is TRBV6-5, the J gene TRBJ1-1; tentative D call: TRBD1 (5 bases). Germline V CDR1 and CDR2: MNHEY, SVGAGI. The CDR3 sequence is 15 residues long. V shed 0 bases and J shed 7 bases, with 15 bases lying between them.

The chain links TRBV27 to TRBJ1-5, with D uncertain. Deletions cut 2 bases from V and 0 bases from J, with 8 bases between. Per germline, CDR1 MNHEY and CDR2 SMNVEV (reference sequence). This CDR3 spans 15 amino acids. The CDR3: CASSLRGNSNQPQHF. DNA for the CDR3: TGTGCCAGCAGTTTACGAGGGAATAGCAATCAGCCCCAGCATTTT.

The V call is TRBV9, the J call TRBJ2-2, with 10 bases lining up with TRBD2. Losses at the gene ends were 4 bases for V and 6 bases for J; bases not matched to a gene: 9. CDR1 and CDR2 from the germline V gene are SGDLS and YYNGEE. The length of the CDR3 is 16 residues. This CDR3 is CASSPKAGGPPGELFF. CDR3 bases: TGTGCCAGCAGCCCTAAAGCGGGAGGGCCTCCCGGGGAGCTGTTTTTT.

V is TRBV6-5 and J is TRBJ1-3; no clear D. V lost 6 bases, J lost 0 bases, and 6 bases lay in between. Germline assignment: CDR1 MNHEY and CDR2 SVGAGI. This CDR3 is 13 amino acids long. CDR3 nucleotide sequence: TGTGCCAGCAGCCAGACCTCTGGAAACACCATATATTTT. Residues: CASSQTSGNTIYF.

The chain uses TRBV12-2 and TRBJ1-6. TRBV12-2 counts as a pseudogene. The CDR3 loop spans 16 amino acids. The CDR3 nucleotides are TGTGCAAGTCGCTCTCGAAGAGAGGGGAAAGGGTCACCCCTCCACTTT. Translation gives CASRSRREGKGSPLHF.

V usage is TRBV5-6 and J usage is TRBJ2-7; 9 positions match TRBD1. Germline values: CDR1 SGHDT, CDR2 YYEEEE. V lost 2 bases, J lost 7 bases, and 4 bases stayed unmatched. The CDR3 consists of 13 residues. The DNA for the CDR3 is TGTGCCAGCAGCTTCGACGACAGGGGGGAGCAGTACTTC. Amino acid sequence: CASSFDDRGEQYF.

The V call is TRBV15, the J call TRBJ1-5; no firm D call. V dropped 0 bases and J dropped 1 base, with 7 bases sitting between them. The germline CDR1 and CDR2 sequences are LNHNV and YYDKDF (reference sequence). There are 15 residues in the CDR3. The CDR3 sequence is CATSRDGLSNQPQHF. CDR3 DNA: TGTGCCACCAGCAGAGATGGACTAAGCAATCAGCCCCAGCATTTT.

This clone has just a few counts. The chain couples TRBV5-1 to TRBJ2-5; D ambiguous. CDR1 and CDR2 (germline): SGHRS, YFSETQ. V lost 1 base and J 5 bases, leaving 3 bases between the germline ends. The CDR3 runs 11 residues. This CDR3 is CASSLTETQYF. CDR3 in DNA: TGCGCCAGCAGCTTGACCGAGACCCAGTACTTC.

This clone was counted only a few times. The chain recombines TRBV11-1 with TRBJ2-3; the D gene is possibly TRBD2 (6 bases). The length of the CDR3 is 15 residues. Germline lookup yields CDR1 SGHAT and CDR2 FQDESV (reference sequence). V lost 2 bases, J lost 3 bases, and 12 bases lay in between. The CDR3 nucleotides are TGTGCCAGCAGCTTAACGGGGGTGCTTACAGATACGCAGTATTTT. This sequence encodes CASSLTGVLTDTQYF.